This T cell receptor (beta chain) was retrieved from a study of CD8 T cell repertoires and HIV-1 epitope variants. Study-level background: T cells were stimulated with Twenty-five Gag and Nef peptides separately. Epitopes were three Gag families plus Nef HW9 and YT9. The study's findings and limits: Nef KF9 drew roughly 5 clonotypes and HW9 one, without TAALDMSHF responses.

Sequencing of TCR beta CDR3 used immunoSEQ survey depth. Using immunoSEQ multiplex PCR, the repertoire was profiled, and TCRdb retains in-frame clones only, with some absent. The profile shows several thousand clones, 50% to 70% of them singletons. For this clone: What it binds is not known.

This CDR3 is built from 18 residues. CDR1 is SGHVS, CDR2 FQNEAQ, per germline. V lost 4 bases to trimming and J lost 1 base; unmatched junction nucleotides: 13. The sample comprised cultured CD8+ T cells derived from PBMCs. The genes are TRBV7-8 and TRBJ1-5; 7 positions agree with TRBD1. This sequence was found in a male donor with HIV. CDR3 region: CASSSRQGGLYSNQPQHF. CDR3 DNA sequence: TGTGCCAGCAGCTCGCGACAGGGTGGATTATACAGCAATCAGCCCCAGCATTTT.